The subject of this entry is one TCR beta chain. The antigen it binds to is not known. No quality values exist for individual bases; no much larger clone is one base distant. These data are taken from a study of somatic mutations in cytotoxic T cells in rheumatoid arthritis (dated by TCRdb to about 2017). For context, the study as a whole: Peripheral blood (around 28 ml EDTA) was collected from patients immediately after diagnosis and before any treatment began. Some V beta antibody-stained T-cell populations were flow-sorted on a FACSAria II or Sony SH800 at nearly 100% purity, and sorted V beta1+ cells also underwent TCRB sequencing. To characterize clonality, the study used TCRB deep sequencing while asking whether somatic mutations are carried by expanded CD8+ T-cell clones in newly diagnosed, untreated rheumatoid arthritis. A total of 65 rheumatoid arthritis patients and some 18 healthy controls underwent TCRB deep sequencing. The median ages of the patient and control groups were essentially identical. Overall results and qualifications from the work: The slight TRBV07 underrepresentation in patients was not adjusted for multiple comparisons. The largest CD8+ clone made up more than 20% of CD8+ cells in about an eighth of the 65 patients, and blood and synovial fluid shared several identical CD8+ TCRB sequences. CD8+ T-cell clonality did not differ significantly between rheumatoid arthritis patients and age-matched healthy controls. The antigen targets of the expanded CD8+ clones were unknown, and absence from virus-specific databases did not rule out viral specificity. An increase of CD8+ clonality with age was seen in patients (Spearman r ~ 0.51) but not in healthy controls.

CD4+ and CD8+ cells were isolated by positive magnetic bead selection on an AutoMACS, and purity was checked by flow cytometry. A TCR V beta antibody panel was used in flow cytometry to screen first for clonal expansions, which were then characterized by TCRB deep sequencing of sorted CD8+ fractions. Peripheral blood mononuclear cells were obtained using density gradient separation with Ficoll-Paque PLUS. Nucleospin Tissue or Tissue XS kits were used to extract DNA from CD4-enriched, CD8-enriched or PBMC samples, and a Qubit 2.0 fluorometer was used for quantification. TCRB CDR3 sequencing used the immunoSEQ assay on genomic DNA. As for the original processing: When patient CD8+ clones exceeding 1% were checked against published virus-specific TCRB sequences, only a few matched. Only productive TCRB rearrangements were included in the analyses. Clonality was expressed as a Shannon entropy-based productive clonality index, with each clone defined by a unique TCRB CDR3 sequence. Repertoire overlap for a pair of samples was computed from each clone's template counts relative to total templates per sample. Flow cytometry-measured V-gene usage correlated with V-gene usage from TCRB sequencing, with a Spearman r of 0.55 to 0.7. Held by TCRdb, this immuneACCESS table contains in-frame sequences only and omits some clones. Under half of the omission traces to an unresolved V gene where checked; the cause of the rest is unknown. V and J calls and clone size are given by that table; D and trimming were obtained from the DNA. The sample records around 21,000 clones, 75% to 80% of which are singletons. Approximately 10% of the sample is in the top ten clones.

The CDR3 starts with the cysteine, ends with the phenylalanine, and has 15 residues. Here the CDR3 DNA is all that survives: 45 bases in frame from base 1. Trimming at the junction amounts to 5 bases on V and 1 base on J, and the germline ends lie 13 bases apart. Sequences SGHTA (CDR1) and FQGTGA (CDR2) are obtained from the germline V gene. The sample comprised CD8+ T cells sorted from blood. This clonotype originated in an adult with rheumatoid arthritis. The chain couples TRBV7-3 to TRBJ2-3; confidence is insufficient to name the D gene. In nucleotide form, the sequence is TGTGCCAGCAGCCCGGGCCTCTGGGGCACAGATACGCAGTATTTT. Protein translation: CASSPGLWGTDTQYF.